This T cell receptor beta chain was observed in a study of blood T cell repertoires in COVID-19. Original processing notes: The authors estimated nucleated cell counts from reference gene primer amplification. The method was immunoSEQ multiplex PCR; TCRdb's version includes in-frame clones alone and lacks a portion of them. The DNA was the basis for D and trimming; V, J and clone size are from that table. The sample holds approximately 200,000 clones, more than 75% seen once. Germline-derived CDR1 and CDR2 are SGHNT and YYREEE (reference sequence). V dropped 3 bases and J dropped 5 bases, with 19 bases sitting between them. The CDR3 is 16 amino acids.

The specimen sequenced was peripheral blood. The J gene is TRBJ2-3, the V gene TRBV5-4; D may be TRBD2 (7 bases). This receptor was identified in a man aged 40-49 years with acute or convalescent COVID-19. The CDR3 DNA reads as TGTGCCAGCAGCTCATTGGGCGGGGGCCTGGGAGATACGCAGTATTTT. Amino acids: CASSSLGGGLGDTQYF.